The sequence of this TCR beta chain was determined in a study of CD8 T cells in ankylosing spondylitis. Study-wide points: Disease-linked clones were reportedly significantly enriched in matched ankylosing spondylitis synovial fluid. In reactive arthritis synovial fluid and blood, some motif variants had been reported before. CD8+ disease-linked clones were present at relatively low frequencies in blood. Seemingly characteristic of ankylosing spondylitis blood was a TCR beta motif consisting of about 8 highly homologous variants.

This clonotype was counted between two and nine times. Its antigen is still unknown. In making TCR beta libraries, quantitative 5'-RACE with molecular barcodes was used. TCRdb used MiXCR to reprocess the 5' RACE reads, holding one entry per CDR3 protein. Here the sample spans around 890,000 distinct CDR3 sequences, about 12% being singletons. J gave up 3 bases and V 0 bases, and 13 bases lay outside the gene matches. This CDR3 has 17 amino acids. Per the germline V gene, CDR1 is DFQATT and CDR2 is SNEGSKA (reference sequence). This chain joins TRBV20-1 and TRBJ1-2; TRBD1 agrees at 7 bases. This clonotype was obtained from a male donor with ankylosing spondylitis. The sequenced material came from blood, either unsorted or a sorted T cell fraction (not recorded which). CDR3 nucleotide sequence: TGCAGTGCTAGAGATCAGAGGACAGGCACGGTATACTATGGCTACACCTTC. Its translation is CSARDQRTGTVYYGYTF.